The next 18 T cell receptor beta chains were all read from a single sample in a study of neurological immune-mediated disorders. TCRdb independently ran MiXCR on the 5' RACE reads; one entry per CDR3 protein. The sample contains about 35,000 distinct CDR3 sequences, about 3.8% of which appear only once. The sequencing input was PBMCs. The receptors derive from a man aged 30 to 39 with multiple sclerosis.

This clonotype occurred many times. This chain connects TRBV3-1 to TRBJ1-5, with TRBD1 as a possible D gene (5 bases). Germline assignment: CDR1 LGHDT and CDR2 YNNKEL (reference sequence). The CDR3 consists of 14 residues. V dropped 4 bases and J dropped 1 base, with 8 bases sitting between them. The CDR3 DNA follows: TGTGCCAGCAGCCCCCCAGGGAGCAATCAGCCCCAGCATTTT. Amino acids: CASSPPGSNQPQHF.

This clonotype was counted ten times or more. This chain connects TRBV7-9 to TRBJ2-2; TRBD1 is a possible D gene (5 bases). Germline-derived CDR1 and CDR2 are SEHNR and FQNEAQ (reference sequence). CDR3 size: 14 residues. The V end lost 5 bases, the J end lost 6 bases, and 13 bases lay between the germline ends. The CDR3 reads CASSPRQGPGELFF. Here the CDR3 DNA reads TGTGCCAGCAGCCCTAGGCAGGGTCCCGGGGAGCTGTTTTTT.

This clonotype was detected many times. J is TRBJ1-1 and V is TRBV6-5; D might be TRBD1 (5 bases). This CDR3 is 13 amino acids long. V lost 2 bases, J lost 5 bases, and 9 bases lay in between. The germline gives CDR1 MNHEY, CDR2 SVGAGI. This CDR3 reads CASSYAGGTEAFF. As DNA, the CDR3 is TGTGCCAGCAGTTACGCTGGGGGGACTGAAGCTTTCTTT.

Ten or more counts support this clonotype. The V and J genes are TRBV7-2 and TRBJ1-1, with D hard to call. The CDR3 has 13 residues. CDR1 is SGHTA, CDR2 FQGNSA, per germline. Trimming stripped 10 bases from V and 3 bases from J, with 15 bases between. The DNA of the CDR3 is TGTGCCACCCTATTCTTCCCCGACACTGAAGCTTTCTTT. Amino acids: CATLFFPDTEAFF. Full variable domain (remainder filled in from reference TRBV7-2 and TRBJ1-1): GAGVSQSPSNKVTEKGKDVELRCDPISGHTALYWYRQSLGQGLEFLIYFQGNSAPDKSGLPSDRFSAERTGGSVSTLTIQRTQQEDSAVYLCATLFFPDTEAFFGQGTRLTVV.

This clonotype was seen repeatedly, ten times or more. This rearrangement joins TRBV10-1 to TRBJ2-3; no firm D call. The CDR3 extends over 10 amino acids. Trimming left V 6 bases short and J 6 bases short, with 4 bases between. Germline V gene sequence: CDR1 WNHNN, CDR2 SYGVQD (reference sequence). CDR3 sequence (DNA): TGCGCCAGCAGAGGGGATACGCAGTATTTT. Amino acids: CASRGDTQYF.

This clonotype was seen at least ten times. This chain links TRBV5-1 with TRBJ1-1; D not certain. Trimming pared 0 bases from V and 1 base from J, leaving 7 bases between. The CDR3 loop spans 14 amino acids. CDR1 SGHRS and CDR2 YFSETQ come from the germline V gene. Here the CDR3 DNA reads TGCGCCAGCAGCTTGGTCCCGACGAACACTGAAGCTTTCTTT. Translating gives CASSLVPTNTEAFF.

The chain couples TRBV12-3 or TRBV12-4 to TRBJ1-1; 7 nucleotides align to TRBD1. The CDR3 extends over 16 amino acids. Losses at the gene ends were 6 bases for V and 7 bases for J; bases not matched to a gene: 17. The CDR3 sequence: CASSPLGTATTHEAFF. CDR3 sequence (DNA): TGTGCCAGCAGCCCTCTCGGGACAGCGACGACTCATGAAGCTTTCTTT.

This clonotype was counted many times. V and J are TRBV5-1 and TRBJ2-7, with D possibly being TRBD1 or TRBD2 (5 bases each). The germline V gene has CDR1 SGHRS and CDR2 YFSETQ. V shed 3 bases and J shed 3 bases, with 10 bases lying between them. CDR3 size: 13 residues. The CDR3 region is CASSWGSGYEQYF. CDR3 bases: TGCGCCAGCAGCTGGGGGTCGGGCTACGAGCAGTACTTC. Using reference TRBV5-1 and TRBJ2-7 for the parts outside the CDR3, the full variable domain is KAGVTQTPRYLIKTRGQQVTLSCSPISGHRSVSWYQQTPGQGLQFLFEYFSETQRNKGNFPGRFSGRQFSNSRSEMNVSTLELGDSALYLCASSWGSGYEQYFGPGTRLTVT.

This clonotype was seen more than once but under ten times. The V call is TRBV5-5, the J call TRBJ2-7, with D possibly matching TRBD1 (5 bases). Germline-derived CDR1 and CDR2 are SGHKS and YYEKEE (reference sequence). The V gene lost 3 bases and the J gene lost 3 bases, with 10 bases spanning the gap. CDR3 length: 13 amino acids. CDR3 residues: CASSSTGRYEQYF. CDR3 coding DNA: TGTGCCAGCAGCTCCACAGGTCGCTACGAGCAGTACTTC.

Many counts were recorded for this clonotype. This chain links TRBV27 with TRBJ1-4, with D possibly being TRBD1 (6 bases). CDR3 length: 17 residues. The germline V gene has CDR1 MNHEY and CDR2 SMNVEV (reference sequence). Trimming stripped 2 bases from V and 0 bases from J, with 13 bases between. The CDR3 loop is CASSLRGADATNEKLFF. The CDR3 region has the DNA TGTGCCAGCAGTTTAAGGGGGGCAGATGCAACTAATGAAAAACTGTTTTTT.

There are a few counts of this clonotype. The chain recombines TRBV7-2 with TRBJ1-2; 7 positions agree with TRBD1. Germline V gene lookup returns CDR1 SGHTA and CDR2 FQGNSA. CDR3 length equals 15 residues. V lost 5 bases and J lost 2; bases outside the gene matches: 8. CDR3 DNA: TGTGCCAGCAGCGCCACCGGGACAGAAAACTATGGCTACACCTTC. The encoded protein is CASSATGTENYGYTF.

The J gene is TRBJ2-5, the V gene TRBV14; unclear D gene. Germline V CDR1 and CDR2: SGHDN, FVKESK. V was shortened by 2 bases and J by 3 bases, with 13 bases between the two germline ends. CDR3 size: 15 residues. CDR3 amino acids: CASSQLGTGKETQYF. The CDR3 coding sequence is TGTGCCAGCAGCCAATTAGGTACGGGTAAAGAGACCCAGTACTTC.

This clonotype was detected many times. This chain's CDR3 is CSARDASGGAYEQYF. In DNA form, the CDR3 reads TGCAGTGCTAGAGATGCAAGCGGGGGGGCCTACGAGCAGTACTTC. The gene calls are TRBV20-1 and TRBJ2-7; 10 bases map to TRBD2. Losses at the gene ends were 0 bases for V and 2 bases for J; bases not matched to a gene: 4. The CDR3 has 15 amino acids. The germline V gene has CDR1 DFQATT and CDR2 SNEGSKA (reference sequence).

This clonotype has a count of ten or more. The chain has TRBV29-1 and TRBJ1-2; TRBD1 aligns across 7 bases. Germline lookup yields CDR1 SQVTM and CDR2 ANQGSEA. Trimming took 6 bases from V and 7 from J; bases not matched to a gene: 8. This CDR3 comprises 12 residues. The CDR3 reads CSVRQGIRGYTF. CDR3 sequence (DNA): TGCAGCGTGAGACAGGGAATTCGTGGCTACACCTTC.

This clonotype appeared many times. This chain joins TRBV20-1 and TRBJ2-3; TRBD1 or TRBD2 may be the D gene (5 bases each). V was shortened by 0 bases and J by 5 bases, with 18 bases between the two germline ends. The V gene's germline CDR1 is DFQATT and CDR2 SNEGSKA (reference sequence). The CDR3 consists of 16 residues. The CDR3 loop is CSARDPRDAAGDTQYF. In nucleotides, the CDR3 is TGCAGTGCTAGAGATCCTCGGGACGCCGCTGGAGATACGCAGTATTTT.

This clonotype was counted many times. The chain employs TRBV10-1 and TRBJ2-7; 7 nucleotides agree with TRBD2. J gave up 0 bases and V 9 bases, and 11 bases lay outside the gene matches. This CDR3 spans 15 amino acids. Germline CDR1 reads WNHNN; CDR2 reads SYGVQD (reference sequence). The CDR3 spells CASSSGGISSYEQYF. DNA for the CDR3: TGCGCCAGTAGCTCCGGGGGGATCAGCTCCTACGAGCAGTACTTC.

This clonotype was seen repeatedly, ten times or more. The CDR3 reads CASNEGGTDTQYF. The CDR3 DNA reads TGCGCCAGCAACGAGGGGGGCACAGATACGCAGTATTTT. This chain connects TRBV5-1 to TRBJ2-3; perhaps TRBD1 as D (6 bases). The V and J ends lost 6 bases and 1 base respectively, with 9 bases between them. This CDR3 is built from 13 residues. CDR1 is SGHRS, CDR2 YFSETQ, per germline.

This clonotype was observed many times. This chain links TRBV5-1 with TRBJ1-2; a possible D gene is TRBD1 (5 bases). This CDR3 spans 13 amino acids. The ends were cut back, 4 bases at V and 5 bases at J, with 12 bases in the middle. Looked up from germline, CDR1 is SGHRS and CDR2 is YFSETQ. CDR3 nucleotide sequence: TGCGCCAGCAGCGATTTAACAGGATATGGCTACACCTTC. It translates to CASSDLTGYGYTF.